The next 15 T cell receptor beta chains were all read from a single sample in a study of Graves' ophthalmopathy and Graves' hyperthyroidism. The authors amplified TCR beta CDR3 regions, and they did so from RNA transcripts for repertoire sequencing. The authors performed first-round RT-PCR with HTBI primers and then a second-round multiplex PCR. MiXCR, applied by TCRdb to the multiplex PCR reads, yields one record per CDR3 protein. The profile shows 360,000 or so distinct CDR3 sequences, roughly 18% of them singletons. The sample consisted of peripheral blood. The receptor source for this set is a woman under 30 with Graves' ophthalmopathy.

The table lists this clonotype with many counts. This chain joins TRBV6-5 and TRBJ1-5, with a tentative D call TRBD1 (6 bases). V was pared by 2 bases and J by 6 bases, with 20 bases between. This CDR3 is 17 amino acids long. Germline V CDR1 and CDR2: MNHEY, SVGAGI. The CDR3 region has the DNA TGTGCCAGCAGTTACCTGACGAGGGGGACGGTTACTCAGCCCCAGCATTTT. It encodes CASSYLTRGTVTQPQHF.

This clonotype was found many times. V gene TRBV4-1 combines with J gene TRBJ2-7; no definite D call. The CDR3 sequence is 14 residues long. Germline CDR1 and CDR2: MGHRA and YSYEKL. The germline V and J ends were trimmed by 0 bases and 4 bases, with 10 bases remaining between them. Here the CDR3 DNA reads TGCGCCAGCAGCCAAGATCACGGTCCGTACGAGCAGTACTTC. Translated, it gives CASSQDHGPYEQYF.

V gene TRBV7-9 combines with J gene TRBJ1-5; D may be TRBD1 (6 bases). V gave up 3 bases and J gave up 2 bases, with 11 bases separating them. Germline V gives CDR1 SEHNR, CDR2 FQNEAQ (reference sequence). The CDR3 contains 15 residues. CDR3 in amino acids: CASSFGTWGNQPQHF. In DNA, the CDR3 is TGTGCCAGCAGCTTCGGGACATGGGGCAATCAGCCCCAGCATTTT. Based on the CDR3 plus reference TRBV7-9 and TRBJ1-5, the full variable domain is DTGVSQNPRHKITKRGQNVTFRCDPISEHNRLYWYRQTLGQGPEFLTYFQNEAQLEKSRLLSDRFSAERPKGSFSTLEIQRTEQGDSAMYLCASSFGTWGNQPQHFGDGTRLSIL.

The genes are TRBV6-1 and TRBJ1-5, with TRBD1 matching 7 bases. V trimming: 5 bases; J trimming: 0 bases; junction bases outside the gene matches: 7. The CDR3 extends over 16 amino acids. The germline V gene has CDR1 MNHNS and CDR2 SASEGT. CDR3 sequence reads: CASSNWDSSSNQPQHF. In DNA form, the CDR3 reads TGTGCCAGCAGTAATTGGGACAGTTCTAGCAATCAGCCCCAGCATTTT.

This clonotype was counted many times. The rearrangement uses TRBV19 and TRBJ2-2; 8 bases align to TRBD1. Germline-derived CDR1 and CDR2 are LNHDA and SQIVND (reference sequence). The V segment lost 7 bases and the J segment 3 bases; nucleotides outside the gene matches: 4. CDR3 length: 14 residues. The CDR3 is CASKETGDTGELFF. The CDR3 region has the DNA TGTGCCAGTAAGGAGACAGGGGACACCGGGGAGCTGTTTTTT.

The chain couples TRBV6-4 to TRBJ2-2; D not resolved. Per germline, CDR1 MRHNA and CDR2 SNTAGT. The CDR3 is 14 amino acids. V shed 6 bases and J shed 3 bases, with 11 bases lying between them. The CDR3 reads CASSATSHTGELFF. In DNA, the CDR3 is TGTGCCAGCAGCGCCACGAGTCACACCGGGGAGCTGTTTTTT.

This clonotype was counted at least ten times. This chain uses TRBV5-1 with TRBJ2-5; D uncertain. This CDR3 region has 13 residues. Deletions cut 0 bases from V and 7 bases from J, with 10 bases between. CDR1 SGHRS and CDR2 YFSETQ come from the germline V gene. This chain's CDR3 is CASSLEEHGTQYF. Here the CDR3 DNA reads TGCGCCAGCAGCTTGGAAGAGCATGGGACCCAGTACTTC.

This chain joins TRBV20-1 and TRBJ2-4; D call uncertain. The CDR3 contains 16 residues. Per the germline V gene, CDR1 is DFQATT and CDR2 is SNEGSKA (reference sequence). V lost 0 bases and J lost 0, with 12 bases in between. CDR3 DNA: TGCAGTGCTAGAGATGTGGGCCAGAAAGCCAAAAACATTCAGTACTTC. This translates into CSARDVGQKAKNIQYF.

This clonotype was recorded many times. The chain links TRBV12-3 or TRBV12-4 to TRBJ1-2; D remains ambiguous. The CDR3 loop spans 14 amino acids. The ends were cut back, 2 bases at V and 0 bases at J, with 7 bases in the middle. CDR3 protein: CASSLITANYGYTF. The CDR3 coding sequence is TGTGCCAGCAGTTTAATTACAGCTAACTATGGCTACACCTTC.

V gene TRBV6-1 combines with J gene TRBJ1-1; D is undetermined. Trimming took off 5 bases at V and 6 bases at J, with 16 bases between the two ends. The CDR3 is made up of 14 amino acids. CDR1 and CDR2 from the germline V gene are MNHNS and SASEGT. CDR3 residues: CASSPPGQVAEAFF. CDR3 nucleotides: TGTGCCAGCAGTCCACCTGGGCAGGTAGCTGAAGCTTTCTTT.

The J gene is TRBJ2-5, the V gene TRBV5-1; TRBD2 matches 16 bases. The CDR3 covers 17 residues. Trimming removed 4 bases from V and 6 bases from J; junction bases left unmatched: 9. The germline CDR1 and CDR2 sequences are SGHRS and YFSETQ. The CDR3 DNA reads as TGCGCCAGCAGCCCGGGACTAGCGGGAGGGCCCGTGAAGACCCAGTACTTC. Its protein product is CASSPGLAGGPVKTQYF.

The CDR3 sequence: CASSFSRTRDPPLHF. As DNA, the CDR3 is TGTGCCAGCAGTTTCTCGCGCACCCGAGACCCACCCCTCCACTTT. This chain uses TRBV28 with TRBJ1-6; D is undetermined. V was cut by 3 bases and J by 11 bases, with 17 bases left in between. The CDR3 is made up of 15 amino acids. CDR1 MDHEN and CDR2 SYDVKM come from the germline V gene. Supplemented by reference TRBV28 and TRBJ1-6, the full variable domain reads DVKVTQSSRYLVKRTGEKVFLECVQDMDHENMFWYRQDPGLGLRLIYFSYDVKMKEKGDIPEGYSVSREKKERFSLILESASTNQTSMYLCASSFSRTRDPPLHFGNGTRLTVT.

This clonotype was counted at least ten times. J is TRBJ1-6 and V is TRBV30; TRBD1 might be the D (6 bases). V lost 1 base and J 3 bases, leaving 10 bases between the germline ends. Germline V gives CDR1 GTSNPN, CDR2 SVGIG (reference sequence). This CDR3 region has 15 residues. The CDR3: CAWSGGQIYNSPLHF. CDR3 DNA: TGTGCCTGGAGTGGGGGACAAATCTATAATTCACCCCTCCACTTT.

In its sample, this clonotype was seen many times. This rearrangement joins TRBV6-2 or TRBV6-3 to TRBJ1-2; unclear D gene. V gave up 2 bases and J gave up 6 bases, with 10 bases separating them. The CDR3 contains 13 residues. Germline-derived CDR1 and CDR2 are MNHEY and SVGEGT. Here the CDR3 DNA reads TGTGCCAGCAGTTACGACTTCGCGAATGGCTACACCTTC. Amino acids: CASSYDFANGYTF.

At least ten counts were recorded for this clonotype. The genes are TRBV20-1 and TRBJ1-5; D is undetermined. The CDR3 runs to 14 residues. Germline lookup yields CDR1 DFQATT and CDR2 SNEGSKA (reference sequence). V was clipped by 7 bases and J by 5 bases, with 18 bases between them. CDR3 in amino acids: CSGVVVVGDQPQHF. DNA for the CDR3: TGCAGTGGGGTGGTGGTTGTGGGTGATCAGCCCCAGCATTTT.